The T cell receptor (beta chain) under discussion was sequenced for a study of OX40 agonist ivuxolimab in advanced cancers. Repertoires were generated with immunoSEQ multiplex PCR, while TCRdb's copy carries only in-frame clones and drops some. This table has 35,000 to 55,000 clones, 75% to 90% appearing once. Germline values: CDR1 SGHAT, CDR2 FQNNGV. Trimming took off 6 bases at V and 4 bases at J, with 15 bases between the two ends. The CDR3 length is 15 residues. Whole-study results and caveats: Antigens targeted by the expanded peripheral T cells were not determined.

As regards this clone: The antigen remains undetermined.

The clonotype was recovered from an adult with an advanced solid tumor such as melanoma, head and neck, liver or kidney cancer. The rearrangement uses TRBV11-2 and TRBJ2-2; D may be TRBD2 (5 bases). The sample consisted of CD4+ or CD8+ T cells sorted from blood, taken in a trial of the OX40 agonist ivuxolimab. The CDR3 sequence is CASSSPGGGTGELFF. In DNA, the CDR3 is TGTGCCAGCAGTTCACCCGGAGGCGGCACCGGGGAGCTGTTTTTT.